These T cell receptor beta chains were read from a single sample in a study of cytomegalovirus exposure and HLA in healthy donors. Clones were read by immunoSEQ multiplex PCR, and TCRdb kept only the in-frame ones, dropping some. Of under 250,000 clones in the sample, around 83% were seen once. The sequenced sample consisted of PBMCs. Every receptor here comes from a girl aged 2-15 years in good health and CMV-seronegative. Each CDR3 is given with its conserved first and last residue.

cdr3_aa: CATSKNQGGFYEQYF
v_call: TRBV15
j_call: TRBJ2-7

cdr3_aa: CASSSWGTSTDTQYF
v_call: TRBV5-6
j_call: TRBJ2-3

cdr3_aa: CASSFPQETQYF
v_call: TRBV5-6
j_call: TRBJ2-5

cdr3_aa: CASSLSQAQGSSEQYF
v_call: TRBV11-2
j_call: TRBJ2-7

cdr3_aa: CSAYNTGELFF
v_call: TRBV20-1
j_call: TRBJ2-2

cdr3_aa: CASSSSGQRNEQFF
v_call: TRBV14
j_call: TRBJ2-1

cdr3_aa: CASSVARDRATNTGELFF
v_call: TRBV5-1
j_call: TRBJ2-2

cdr3_aa: CASSARTSASSYNEQFF
v_call: TRBV7-6
j_call: TRBJ2-1

cdr3_aa: CASSVDRGILDYGYTF
v_call: TRBV4-2
j_call: TRBJ1-2

cdr3_aa: CAWSVGDYITDTQYF
v_call: TRBV30
j_call: TRBJ2-3

cdr3_aa: CASSVRGVDYNEQFF
v_call: TRBV9
j_call: TRBJ2-1